Listed below are T cell receptor beta chains from one sample, sequenced in a study of T cell changes during pregnancy in multiple sclerosis. Here immunoSEQ multiplex PCR was the method, and the copy in TCRdb shows in-frame clones only, minus some. The sample holds about 69,000 clones; 75% to 95% are singletons and the top ten take almost 0.3%. The material sequenced was CD4+ T cells from peripheral blood mononuclear cells, taken in the third trimester of pregnancy. The receptor source for this set is a female donor in good health, enrolled as a control in a pregnancy study. The CDR3 runs from the conserved cysteine through the conserved F or W. The size of a clone is reported for some rows only, either as once, few or many, or as a class for expanded clones.

cdr3_aa: CATSRDRGVDEQYF; v_call: TRBV15; clone_size: NA; j_call: TRBJ2-7
cdr3_aa: CTSSQDPRPYNSPLHF; v_call: TRBV1; clone_size: NA; j_call: TRBJ1-6
cdr3_aa: CASSLDTTTYGYTF; v_call: TRBV7-9; clone_size: NA; j_call: TRBJ1-2
cdr3_aa: CASSMVFGVNEQFF; v_call: TRBV19; clone_size: NA; j_call: TRBJ2-1
cdr3_aa: CASSDGRGSYEQYF; v_call: TRBV5-4; clone_size: NA; j_call: TRBJ2-7
cdr3_aa: CASSFSGRAYEQYF; v_call: TRBV5-4; clone_size: once; j_call: TRBJ2-7
cdr3_aa: CASSEKYEQYF; v_call: TRBV7-2; clone_size: NA; j_call: TRBJ2-7
cdr3_aa: CASSSAETQYF; v_call: TRBV5-1; clone_size: NA; j_call: TRBJ2-5
cdr3_aa: CASSLASGRNNSPLHF; v_call: TRBV5-1; clone_size: few; j_call: TRBJ1-6
cdr3_aa: CASSVGAGGTDTQYF; v_call: TRBV9; clone_size: NA; j_call: TRBJ2-3
cdr3_aa: CASSFETGLNSPLHF; v_call: TRBV6-6; clone_size: NA; j_call: TRBJ1-6
cdr3_aa: CASGLAVNSNQPQHF; v_call: TRBV6-1; clone_size: NA; j_call: TRBJ1-5
cdr3_aa: CAWTSGAQFQETQYF; v_call: TRBV30; clone_size: once; j_call: TRBJ2-5
cdr3_aa: CAWSVGGAGSYGYTF; v_call: TRBV30; clone_size: NA; j_call: TRBJ1-2
cdr3_aa: CASSLVGQTNEKLFF; v_call: TRBV5-1; clone_size: once; j_call: TRBJ1-4
cdr3_aa: CASSMRGEQYF; v_call: TRBV19; clone_size: NA; j_call: TRBJ2-7
cdr3_aa: CASSRSGTDNSPLHF; v_call: TRBV7-2; clone_size: NA; j_call: TRBJ1-6
cdr3_aa: CASSPTGSRGYTF; v_call: TRBV11-3; clone_size: NA; j_call: TRBJ1-2
cdr3_aa: CASSREARNYGYTF; v_call: TRBV6-5; clone_size: NA; j_call: TRBJ1-2
cdr3_aa: CASGRAETIYGYTF; v_call: TRBV2; clone_size: NA; j_call: TRBJ1-2
cdr3_aa: CASSVGQQETQYF; v_call: TRBV9; clone_size: NA; j_call: TRBJ2-5
cdr3_aa: CAWSVPSGGLSSYNEQFF; v_call: TRBV30; clone_size: NA; j_call: TRBJ2-1
cdr3_aa: CASSPTENTEAFF; v_call: TRBV7-9; clone_size: NA; j_call: TRBJ1-1
cdr3_aa: CASTGGLLGNQPQHF; v_call: TRBV5-8; clone_size: once; j_call: TRBJ1-5
cdr3_aa: CASSGAWGLRDYEQYF; v_call: TRBV6-1; clone_size: NA; j_call: TRBJ2-7
cdr3_aa: CASSSPEQGDEKLFF; v_call: TRBV5-5; clone_size: NA; j_call: TRBJ1-4
cdr3_aa: CASSLGTGEQYF; v_call: TRBV5-4; clone_size: NA; j_call: TRBJ2-7
cdr3_aa: CASSLGLAGPYYEQYF; v_call: TRBV7-9; clone_size: once; j_call: TRBJ2-7
cdr3_aa: CASSGGRAGGPIFF; v_call: TRBV9; clone_size: NA; j_call: TRBJ2-1
cdr3_aa: CAWSVGWAGVESNQPQHF; v_call: TRBV30; clone_size: NA; j_call: TRBJ1-5